The 16 T cell receptor beta chains given below trace back to one sample, sequenced in a study of T cell repertoires in cytomegalovirus infection (dated by TCRdb to between 2017 and 2020). Sequencing used an Illumina HiSeq 1500. TCRdb reworked the public reads: Q25 trimming with fastp, MiXCR clone assembly, productive beta chains retained. Identical CDR3 protein sequences are pooled into one entry, listed with their most common genes and DNA. This sample holds some 150,000 distinct CDR3 sequences; 23% were observed only once. About 10% of the sample is in the top ten clones. The sequencing input was PBMCs. These receptor sequences come from a human donor in good health (CMV status not recorded). Some clones in this sample may be carry-over from other donors' samples.

This clonotype was found once. CDR3 residues: CASSFGQIQRGSFF. The CDR3 region has the DNA TGTGCCAGCAGTTTTGGGCAGATCCAAAGAGGGTCTTTCTTT. The chain joins TRBV28 to TRBJ1-1, with D unresolved. V lost 3 bases, J lost 12 bases, and 20 bases lay in between. This CDR3 region has 14 residues. Germline CDR1 reads MDHEN; CDR2 reads SYDVKM.

This clonotype has just a few counts. The chain joins TRBV28 to TRBJ1-1; D gene unclear. V was trimmed by 4 bases and J by 11 bases, leaving 14 bases between them. The CDR3 runs 12 residues. CDR1 is MDHEN, CDR2 SYDVKM, per germline. The CDR3 sequence: CASSSLPHQAFF. The CDR3 DNA sequence: TGTGCCAGCAGTTCGCTCCCACACCAGGCTTTCTTT.

This clonotype appeared many times. V gene TRBV7-2 combines with J gene TRBJ2-1; 9 bases are a match to TRBD1. This CDR3 comprises 15 residues. The germline gives CDR1 SGHTA, CDR2 FQGNSA. V lost 3 bases and J lost 7; bases outside the gene matches: 7. The CDR3 loop is CASSFGTGIRNEQFF. The CDR3 DNA sequence: TGTGCCAGCAGCTTTGGGACAGGGATTAGAAATGAGCAGTTCTTC.

This CDR3 is CASSQGLASGRRETQYF. The DNA of the CDR3 is TGCGCCAGCAGCCAAGGGTTGGCTAGCGGGAGGCGGGAGACCCAGTACTTC. The V call is TRBV5-1, the J call TRBJ2-5; 11 nucleotides align to TRBD2. The ends lost 4 bases at V and 5 bases at J; junction bases unmatched: 13. The V gene's germline CDR1 is SGHRS and CDR2 YFSETQ. There are 17 residues in the CDR3. The whole variable domain, filled in from reference TRBV5-1 and TRBJ2-5, reads KAGVTQTPRYLIKTRGQQVTLSCSPISGHRSVSWYQQTPGQGLQFLFEYFSETQRNKGNFPGRFSGRQFSNSRSEMNVSTLELGDSALYLCASSQGLASGRRETQYFGPGTRLLVL.

This clonotype has ten or more counts. The rearrangement joins TRBV7-2 to TRBJ2-7; D unresolved. V dropped 5 bases and J dropped 5 bases, with 16 bases sitting between them. CDR1 SGHTA and CDR2 FQGNSA come from the germline V gene. This CDR3 contains 14 residues. CDR3 in amino acids: CASSAWGRFDEQYF. CDR3 bases: TGTGCCAGCAGCGCATGGGGTCGTTTTGACGAGCAGTACTTC.

The V and J genes are TRBV6-5 and TRBJ2-5; 12 bases map to TRBD2. V gave up 2 bases and J gave up 2 bases; unmatched junction bases: 9. Germline CDR1 reads MNHEY; CDR2 reads SVGAGI. The CDR3 sequence is 18 residues long. CDR3 residues: CASSYGTSGRPAQETQYF. The CDR3 coding sequence is TGTGCCAGCAGTTACGGGACTAGCGGGCGTCCCGCTCAAGAGACCCAGTACTTC.

The CDR3 sequence: CASSRIGESEKLFF. The CDR3 bases are TGTGCCAGCAGCCGTATAGGGGAATCGGAAAAACTGTTTTTT. J is TRBJ1-4 and V is TRBV3-1, with D maybe TRBD1 (5 bases). Germline CDR1 LGHDT, CDR2 YNNKEL (reference sequence). The CDR3 extends over 14 amino acids. The V gene lost 4 bases and the J gene lost 8 bases, with 14 bases spanning the gap.

In its sample, this clonotype was seen a few times. The chain couples TRBV28 to TRBJ1-5; a possible D gene is TRBD1 (6 bases). V gave up 1 base and J gave up 2 bases, with 9 bases separating them. Germline CDR1 is MDHEN and CDR2 is SYDVKM. The CDR3 length is 15 residues. The CDR3 loop reads CASSLFRGGNQPQHF. CDR3 coding DNA: TGTGCCAGCAGTTTATTCAGGGGTGGCAATCAGCCCCAGCATTTT.

V usage is TRBV12-3 or TRBV12-4 and J usage is TRBJ1-3; D is ambiguous. There are 15 residues in the CDR3. The ends were cut back, 3 bases at V and 0 bases at J, with 9 bases in the middle. This chain's CDR3 is CASSFLGASGNTIYF. DNA for the CDR3: TGTGCCAGCAGTTTTTTAGGAGCCTCTGGAAACACCATATATTTT.

This clonotype was counted a single time. A much larger clone sits a single nucleotide away, making a read error possible. The chain combines TRBV7-6 with TRBJ2-7; perhaps TRBD2 as D (6 bases). The CDR3 consists of 15 residues. Trimming left V 1 base short and J 5 bases short, with 15 bases between. Per the germline V gene, CDR1 is SGHVS and CDR2 is FNYEAQ. The CDR3 spells CASSLGANGSDEQYF. DNA of the CDR3: TGTGCCAGCAGCTTAGGGGCTAACGGGAGCGACGAGCAGTACTTC.

This clonotype was counted a single time. The V and J genes are TRBV19 and TRBJ2-1; 12 bases are a match to TRBD2. There are 18 residues in the CDR3. V lost 3 bases to trimming and J lost 5 bases; unmatched junction nucleotides: 11. Germline-derived CDR1 and CDR2 are LNHDA and SQIVND (reference sequence). The CDR3 nucleotides are TGTGCCAGTAGTATCGCTAGCGGGAGGGGTGGTGGCAACAATGAGCAGTTCTTC. It is translated as CASSIASGRGGGNNEQFF.

This clonotype showed up many times. V usage is TRBV7-3 and J usage is TRBJ2-3, with a possible D match to TRBD2 (5 bases). The V gene's germline CDR1 is SGHTA and CDR2 FQGTGA. The length of the CDR3 is 15 residues. The V and J ends lost 1 base and 1 base respectively, with 9 bases between them. CDR3 nucleotides: TGTGCCAGCAGCTTAAAAGGGCGGGGCACAGATACGCAGTATTTT. It encodes CASSLKGRGTDTQYF.

This clonotype was observed a few times. J is TRBJ2-5 and V is TRBV20-1; 11 bases align to TRBD2. The germline gives CDR1 DFQATT, CDR2 SNEGSKA (reference sequence). CDR3 length: 15 residues. V gave up 5 bases and J gave up 4 bases; unmatched junction bases: 9. The chain's CDR3 is CSASSLAGGAETQYF. The CDR3 DNA follows: TGCAGTGCTTCCTCATTAGCGGGGGGGGCAGAGACCCAGTACTTC.

In its sample, this clonotype was seen once. The chain is built from TRBV15 and TRBJ1-2; 12 bases are a match to TRBD1. The junction had 6 bases not matched to a gene; V was cut back by 8 bases and J by 2 bases. Germline assignment: CDR1 LNHNV and CDR2 YYDKDF (reference sequence). The CDR3 extends over 15 amino acids. The CDR3 sequence: CATAGTGGANYGYTF. The CDR3 nucleotides read TGTGCCACCGCCGGGACAGGGGGCGCCAACTATGGCTACACCTTC.

This clonotype was recorded once. The rearrangement links TRBV28 to TRBJ1-2; TRBD1 is a possible D gene (5 bases). CDR1 is MDHEN, CDR2 SYDVKM, per germline. The ends were cut back, 2 bases at V and 4 bases at J, with 14 bases in the middle. The length of the CDR3 is 15 residues. CDR3 residues: CASSLSARGGYGYTF. In nucleotides, the CDR3 is TGTGCCAGCAGTTTAAGTGCGCGGGGCGGCTATGGCTACACCTTC.

The table lists this clonotype with many counts. This chain uses TRBV7-6 with TRBJ2-2; the D call may be TRBD1 or TRBD2 (5 bases each). The germline gives CDR1 SGHVS, CDR2 FNYEAQ. CDR3 length equals 16 residues. The V end lost 0 bases, the J end lost 3 bases, and 11 bases lay between the germline ends. CDR3 protein: CASSLASGTDTGELFF. CDR3 DNA: TGTGCCAGCAGCTTAGCATCGGGGACGGACACCGGGGAGCTGTTTTTT.